This TCR beta chain was found in a study of blood T cell repertoires in COVID-19. For the study at large: Samples of COVID-19 (acute and convalescent) were obtained from the United States, Italy and Spain. T cells, B-cell-depleted T cells, or PBMCs provided the cDNA or gDNA that served as material.

Original data processing: Researchers report that nucleated cell counts were estimated from reference gene primer amplification. The assay was immunoSEQ multiplex PCR, and TCRdb's table has in-frame clones only and misses some. V and J calls and clone size are those listed in that table; D and trimming were worked out from the DNA. This table holds around 270,000 clones, 85% to 90% found once. The CDR3 sequence is 14 residues long. V lost 4 bases to trimming and J lost 2 bases, with 12 bases between them. CDR1 is ENHRY, CDR2 SYGVKD, per germline. Sample: peripheral blood. The sequence came from a man aged 40-49 years with acute or convalescent COVID-19. The genes are TRBV10-3 and TRBJ2-7; the D gene is possibly TRBD1 (7 bases). CDR3 sequence reads: CAISGGGGPYEQYF. The CDR3 DNA reads as TGTGCCATCAGTGGAGGAGGGGGCCCCTACGAGCAGTACTTC.